The present T cell receptor (beta chain) was sequenced within a study of monozygotic twins with inflammatory bowel disease. Regarding the study as a whole: Relative to healthy twins, IBD patients had fewer clonotypes in common with others, a gap that was especially apparent with disease activity.

TCRdb reanalyzed the 5' RACE reads, giving one entry per CDR3 protein sequence and no DNA. The sample is made up of about 300,000 distinct CDR3 sequences, and the top ten hold 5.6% of it. This CDR3 has 14 amino acids. Per germline, CDR1 SGDLS and CDR2 YYNGEE. In the case of this clonotype: Its antigen is not identified.

This chain connects TRBV9 to TRBJ1-5; TCRdb selects TRBD1, and the lack of DNA leaves this call unchecked. This clonotype was sampled from a human donor with ulcerative colitis or Crohn's disease, or a healthy co-twin of an affected twin (not recorded which). The sequenced sample was blood. The CDR3 loop reads CASSVSGDNQPQHF.